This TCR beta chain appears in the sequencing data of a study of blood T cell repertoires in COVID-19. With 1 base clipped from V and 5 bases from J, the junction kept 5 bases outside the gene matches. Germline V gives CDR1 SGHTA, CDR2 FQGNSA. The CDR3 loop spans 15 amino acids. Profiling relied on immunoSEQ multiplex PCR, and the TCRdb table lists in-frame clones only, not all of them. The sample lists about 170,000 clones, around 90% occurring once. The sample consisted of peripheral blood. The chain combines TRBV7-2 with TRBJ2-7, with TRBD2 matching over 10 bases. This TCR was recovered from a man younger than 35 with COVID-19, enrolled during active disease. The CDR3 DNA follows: TGTGCCAGCAGCTTAGTGGCAGCGGGAGGGAACGAGCAGTACTTC. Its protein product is CASSLVAAGGNEQYF.